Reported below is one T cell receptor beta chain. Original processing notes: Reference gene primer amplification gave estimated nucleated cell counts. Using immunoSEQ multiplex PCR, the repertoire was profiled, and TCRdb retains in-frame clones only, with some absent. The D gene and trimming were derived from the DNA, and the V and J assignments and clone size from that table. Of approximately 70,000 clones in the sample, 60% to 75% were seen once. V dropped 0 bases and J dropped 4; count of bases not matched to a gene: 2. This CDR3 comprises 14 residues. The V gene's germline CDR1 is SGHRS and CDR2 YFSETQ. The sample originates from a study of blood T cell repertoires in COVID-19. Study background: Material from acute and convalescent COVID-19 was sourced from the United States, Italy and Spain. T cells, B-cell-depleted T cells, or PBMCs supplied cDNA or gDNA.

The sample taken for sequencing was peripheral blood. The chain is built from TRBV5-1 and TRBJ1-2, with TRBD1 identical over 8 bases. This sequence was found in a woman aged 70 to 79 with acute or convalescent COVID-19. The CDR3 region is CASSLATGAYGYTF. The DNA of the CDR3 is TGCGCCAGCAGCTTGGCGACAGGGGCCTATGGCTACACCTTC.